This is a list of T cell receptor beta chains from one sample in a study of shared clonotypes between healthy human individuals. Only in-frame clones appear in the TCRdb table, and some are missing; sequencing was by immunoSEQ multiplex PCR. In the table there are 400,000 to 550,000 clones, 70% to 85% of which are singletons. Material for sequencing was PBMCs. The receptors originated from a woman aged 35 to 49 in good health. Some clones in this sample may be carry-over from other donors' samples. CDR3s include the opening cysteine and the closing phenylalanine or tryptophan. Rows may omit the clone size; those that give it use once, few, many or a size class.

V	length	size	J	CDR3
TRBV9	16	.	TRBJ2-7	CASSVEHWDWGYEQYF
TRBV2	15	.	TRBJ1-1	CASSSERSGNTEAFF
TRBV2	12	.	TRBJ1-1	CASTRGNTEAFF
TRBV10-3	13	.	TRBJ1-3	CAIMAGSGNTIYF
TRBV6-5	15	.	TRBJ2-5	CASSSYGQGGGEQYF
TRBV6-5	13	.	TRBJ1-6	CASSPQGNSPLHF
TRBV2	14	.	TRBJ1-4	CASRDRPGTEKLFF
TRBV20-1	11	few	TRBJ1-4	CSARVYEKLFF
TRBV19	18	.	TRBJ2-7	CASSDRLAGGQSSYEQYF
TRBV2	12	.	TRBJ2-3	CASRTGQDTQYF
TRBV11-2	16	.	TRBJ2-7	CASSLGGTGVFHEQYF
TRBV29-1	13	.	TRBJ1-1	CSVKALGNTEAFF
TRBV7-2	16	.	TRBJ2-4	CASSPLAYVAKNIQYF
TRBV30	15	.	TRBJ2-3	CAWSRASQNTDTQYF
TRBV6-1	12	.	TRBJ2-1	CASSETVHEQFF
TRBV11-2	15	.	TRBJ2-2	CASSPWGGITGELFF
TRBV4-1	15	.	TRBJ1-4	CASSQDGQGGEKLFF
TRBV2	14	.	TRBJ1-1	CATTAQGMNTEAFF
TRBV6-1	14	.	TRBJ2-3	CASSEGDDTDTQYF
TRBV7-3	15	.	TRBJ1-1	CASSPGQGRHTEAFF
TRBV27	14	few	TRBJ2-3	CASSGWASTDTQYF
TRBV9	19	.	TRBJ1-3	CASSVAGSTFGLSGNTIYF
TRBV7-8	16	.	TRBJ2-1	CASSLAGQGYYNEQFF
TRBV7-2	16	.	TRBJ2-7	CASSLGGASVSYEQYF
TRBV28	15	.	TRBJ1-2	CASSFRRGVNYGYTF
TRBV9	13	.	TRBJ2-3	CASSVETGGKQYF
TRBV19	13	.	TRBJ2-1	CASNGRTGNEQFF
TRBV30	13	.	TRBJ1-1	CAWSVRGGAEAFF
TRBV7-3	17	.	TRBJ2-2	CASSLLDRGRNVGELFF
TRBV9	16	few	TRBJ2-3	CASNQRGHDSADTQYF